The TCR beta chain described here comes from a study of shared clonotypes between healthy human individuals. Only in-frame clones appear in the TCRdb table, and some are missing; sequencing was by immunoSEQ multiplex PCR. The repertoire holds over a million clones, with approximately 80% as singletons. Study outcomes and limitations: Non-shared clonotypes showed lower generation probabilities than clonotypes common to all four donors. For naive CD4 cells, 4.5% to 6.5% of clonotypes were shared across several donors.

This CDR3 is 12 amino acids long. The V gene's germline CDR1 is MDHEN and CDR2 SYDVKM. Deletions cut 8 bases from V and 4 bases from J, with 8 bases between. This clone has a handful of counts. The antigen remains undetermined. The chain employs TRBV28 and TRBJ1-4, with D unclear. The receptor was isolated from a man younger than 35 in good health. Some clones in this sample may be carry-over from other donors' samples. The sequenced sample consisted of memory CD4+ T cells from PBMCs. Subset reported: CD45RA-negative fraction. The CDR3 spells CASRRYNEKLFF. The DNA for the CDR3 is TGTGCCAGCCGCAGGTATAATGAAAAACTGTTTTTT.